Shown below are 7 T cell receptor beta chains from a single sample sequenced in a study of cytomegalovirus exposure and HLA in healthy donors. The PCR ran on 60 Vbeta and 13 Jbeta primers. Data came from immunoSEQ multiplex PCR; TCRdb stores just in-frame clones and leaves some out. In total, the table holds 45,000 to 60,000 clones. The sample was PBMCs. Receptor source: a female donor in good health and CMV-seronegative.

The rearrangement joins TRBV7-2 to TRBJ2-7; D is perhaps TRBD1 (6 bases). V was shortened by 3 bases and J by 0 bases, with 9 bases between the two germline ends. The germline V gene has CDR1 SGHTA and CDR2 FQGNSA. The CDR3 contains 14 residues. CDR3 in amino acids: CASSFRDTSYEQYF. CDR3 coding DNA: TGTGCCAGCAGCTTTCGGGACACCTCCTACGAGCAGTACTTC.

This chain connects TRBV30 to TRBJ2-1, with TRBD2 identical over 8 bases. The CDR3 is 13 residues long. V lost 4 bases, J lost 9 bases, and 8 bases stayed unmatched. Germline values: CDR1 GTSNPN, CDR2 SVGIG (reference sequence). The CDR3 DNA reads as TGTGCCTGGATCACCGGGGGGGCCGGTGAGCAGTTCTTC. It is translated as CAWITGGAGEQFF.

The chain is built from TRBV18 and TRBJ2-2; 13 bases are shared with TRBD2. CDR3 length: 17 amino acids. The V segment lost 4 bases and the J segment 0 bases; nucleotides outside the gene matches: 2. Germline V gene data show CDR1 as KGHSH and CDR2 as LQKENI. The CDR3 protein is CASSRTSGGPNTGELFF. CDR3 nucleotides: TGTGCCAGCTCACGGACTAGCGGGGGCCCGAACACCGGGGAGCTGTTTTTT.

The chain joins TRBV5-6 to TRBJ1-2; TRBD1 aligns across 7 bases. V shed 0 bases, J shed 4 bases, and the junction held 6 bases outside the gene matches. CDR1 and CDR2 (germline): SGHDT, YYEEEE. CDR3 length: 15 amino acids. The CDR3 protein is CASSLAAGGAYGYTF. The CDR3, as DNA: TGTGCCAGCAGCTTGGCGGCAGGGGGAGCCTATGGCTACACCTTC.

The chain employs TRBV11-3 and TRBJ2-7; 12 bases align to TRBD2. In germline, CDR1 is SGHNT, CDR2 YENEEA. Germline trimming cut 5 bases from V and 3 bases from J; bases unmatched to any gene: 5. The CDR3 is 15 amino acids. The chain's CDR3 is CASSHTLAGGYEQYF. CDR3 bases: TGTGCCAGCAGCCACACACTAGCGGGAGGCTACGAGCAGTACTTC.

This chain uses TRBV6-5 with TRBJ2-1, with D hard to call. V lost 7 bases, J lost 10 bases, and 14 bases lay in between. Looked up from germline, CDR1 is MNHEY and CDR2 is SVGAGI. This CDR3 comprises 12 residues. The CDR3 sequence is CASNIVVSEQFF. The CDR3 region has the DNA TGTGCCAGCAATATTGTTGTTAGCGAGCAGTTCTTC.

The chain combines TRBV4-2 with TRBJ1-5; tentative D call: TRBD1 (6 bases). This CDR3 spans 14 amino acids. The germline V and J ends were trimmed by 4 bases and 9 bases, with 16 bases remaining between them. The V gene's germline CDR1 is LGHNA and CDR2 YNFKEQ. The CDR3 bases are TGTGCCAGCAGCCTCACAGGGACGGATCGGCCCCAGCATTTT. The encoded protein is CASSLTGTDRPQHF.